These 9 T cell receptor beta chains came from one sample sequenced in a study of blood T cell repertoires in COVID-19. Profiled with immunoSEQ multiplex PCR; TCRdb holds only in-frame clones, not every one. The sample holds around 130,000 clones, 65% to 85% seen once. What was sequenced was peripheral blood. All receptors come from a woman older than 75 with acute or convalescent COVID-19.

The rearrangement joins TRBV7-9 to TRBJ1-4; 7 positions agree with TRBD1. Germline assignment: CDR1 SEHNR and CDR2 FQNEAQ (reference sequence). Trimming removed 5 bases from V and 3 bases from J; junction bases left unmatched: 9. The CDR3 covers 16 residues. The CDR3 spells CASSPDRVRANEKLFF. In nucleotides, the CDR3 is TGTGCCAGCAGCCCTGACAGGGTTCGGGCTAATGAAAAACTGTTTTTT.

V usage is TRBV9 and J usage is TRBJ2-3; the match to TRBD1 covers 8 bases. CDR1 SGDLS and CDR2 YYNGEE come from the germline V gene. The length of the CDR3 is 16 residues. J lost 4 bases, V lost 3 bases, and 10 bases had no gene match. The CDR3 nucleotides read TGTGCCAGCAGCGCGAACCGAGGACAGGGATCAGATACGCAGTATTTT. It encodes CASSANRGQGSDTQYF.

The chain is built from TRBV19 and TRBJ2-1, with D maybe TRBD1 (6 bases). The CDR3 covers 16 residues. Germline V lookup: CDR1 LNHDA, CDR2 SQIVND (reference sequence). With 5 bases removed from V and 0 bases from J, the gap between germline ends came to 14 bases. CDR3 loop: CASSSPGHSSYNEQFF. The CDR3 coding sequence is TGTGCCAGTAGTTCTCCGGGACACAGCTCCTACAATGAGCAGTTCTTC.

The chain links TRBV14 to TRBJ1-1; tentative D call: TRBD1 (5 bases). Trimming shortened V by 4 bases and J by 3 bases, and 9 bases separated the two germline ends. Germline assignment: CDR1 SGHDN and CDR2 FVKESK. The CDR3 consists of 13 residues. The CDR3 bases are TGTGCCAGCAGCCCCCAGGGATACACTGAAGCTTTCTTT. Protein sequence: CASSPQGYTEAFF.

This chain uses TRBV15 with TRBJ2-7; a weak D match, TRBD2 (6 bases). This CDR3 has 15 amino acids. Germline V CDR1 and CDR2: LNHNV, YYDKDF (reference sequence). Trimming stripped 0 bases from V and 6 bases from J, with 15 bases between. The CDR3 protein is CATSRDIETSSEQYF. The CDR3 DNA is TGTGCCACCAGCAGAGACATTGAAACTAGCTCCGAGCAGTACTTC.

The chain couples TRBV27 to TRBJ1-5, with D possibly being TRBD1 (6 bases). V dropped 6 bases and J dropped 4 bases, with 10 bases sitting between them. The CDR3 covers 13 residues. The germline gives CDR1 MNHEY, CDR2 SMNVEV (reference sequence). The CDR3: CASSRGFNQPQHF. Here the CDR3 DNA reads TGTGCCAGCAGCAGGGGATTTAATCAGCCCCAGCATTTT.

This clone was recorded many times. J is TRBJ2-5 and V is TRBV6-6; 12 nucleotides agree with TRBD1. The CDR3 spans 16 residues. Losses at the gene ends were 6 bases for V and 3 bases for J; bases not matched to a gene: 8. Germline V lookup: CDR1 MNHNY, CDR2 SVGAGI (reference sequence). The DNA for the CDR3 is TGTGCCAGCAGCTCTACCGGGACAGGGGGCGAAGAGACCCAGTACTTC. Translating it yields CASSSTGTGGEETQYF.

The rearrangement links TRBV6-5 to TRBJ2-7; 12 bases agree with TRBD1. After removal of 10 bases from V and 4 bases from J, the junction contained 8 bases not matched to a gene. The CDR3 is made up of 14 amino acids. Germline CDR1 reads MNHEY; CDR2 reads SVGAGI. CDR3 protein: CATRGTGGFYEQYF. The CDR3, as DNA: TGTGCCACCAGGGGGACAGGGGGCTTTTACGAGCAGTACTTC.

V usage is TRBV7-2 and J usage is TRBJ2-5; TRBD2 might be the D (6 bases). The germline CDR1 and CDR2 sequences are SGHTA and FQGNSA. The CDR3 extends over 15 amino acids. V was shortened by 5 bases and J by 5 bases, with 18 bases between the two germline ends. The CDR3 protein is CASSPRTKSPETQYF. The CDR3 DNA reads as TGTGCCAGCAGCCCGAGGACTAAGAGTCCGGAGACCCAGTACTTC.